Listed below are T cell receptor beta chains from one sample, sequenced in a study of T cell responses to AZD1222 COVID-19 vaccine. This table comes from immunoSEQ multiplex PCR, and its TCRdb copy is limited to in-frame clones, with some not included. The sample yields 97,000 or so clones, more than 85% seen once. The sequenced sample was peripheral blood, obtained 28 days after the second AZD1222 dose. These receptors were collected from an adult who received the AZD1222 COVID-19 vaccine. Each CDR3 is given with its conserved first and last residue. A D gene is named only where the DNA matches it firmly. Clone size is given for some rows only: seen once, a few or many times, or a class if the clone is expanded.

v_call	cdr3_length	d_call	j_call	clone_size	cdr3_nt	cdr3_aa
TRBV9	14	TRBD1	TRBJ2-2	.	TGTGCCAGCAGCGTAGCTCAGGGGGCCGGGGAGCTGTTTTTT	CASSVAQGAGELFF
TRBV25-1	15	.	TRBJ1-1	.	TGTGCCAGCAGTGCCCCTAAAGGGATGGGCACTGAAGCTTTCTTT	CASSAPKGMGTEAFF
TRBV6-5	13	.	TRBJ1-4	.	TGTGCCAGCAGCGCTAAACCGTTGGGGAAACTGTTTTTT	CASSAKPLGKLFF
TRBV3-1/TRBV3-2	18	TRBD2	TRBJ2-1	.	TGTGCCAGCAGCCAATACGTGACTAGCGGGAACTCCTACAATGAGCAGTTCTTC	CASSQYVTSGNSYNEQFF
TRBV5-4	15	.	TRBJ1-1	.	TGTGCCAGCAGCCTGACCGGGGAGGGGAACACTGAAGCTTTCTTT	CASSLTGEGNTEAFF
TRBV24-1	15	TRBD1	TRBJ2-5	.	TGTGCCACCAGTGCTACCACCGGGACAGGGGGTTACCAGTACTTC	CATSATTGTGGYQYF
TRBV6-5	13	TRBD1	TRBJ2-7	once	TGTGCCAGCAGTTACGGGACAGGGTGGGAGCAGTACTTC	CASSYGTGWEQYF
TRBV18	14	TRBD1	TRBJ2-7	.	TGTGCCAGCTCATACAGACAGGGACCCTACGAGCAGTACTTC	CASSYRQGPYEQYF
TRBV5-1	15	.	TRBJ2-5	.	TGCGCCAGCAGCTTGGGCGGCGGGTCCCAAGAGACCCAGTACTTC	CASSLGGGSQETQYF
TRBV25-1	14	TRBD2	TRBJ2-2	.	TGTGCCAGCTCGAGACTAGCGGAAACCGGGGAGCTGTTTTTT	CASSRLAETGELFF
TRBV18	16	.	TRBJ2-1	.	TGTGCCAGCTCACCACCGGGGCAGGGGCCTTACAATGAGCAGTTCTTC	CASSPPGQGPYNEQFF
TRBV5-1	15	TRBD1	TRBJ2-3	.	TGCGCCAGCAGCTTACTTGACAGGGTCACAGATACGCAGTATTTT	CASSLLDRVTDTQYF
TRBV5-1	14	.	TRBJ1-4	.	TGCGCCAGCAGCTTGACGGGATTAAATGAAAAACTGTTTTTT	CASSLTGLNEKLFF
TRBV10-1	14	.	TRBJ2-7	.	TGCGCCAGCAGTGAAGATAGCGGACTATACGAGCAGTACTTC	CASSEDSGLYEQYF
TRBV10-2	15	TRBD2	TRBJ2-2	once	TGCGCCAGCAGCAGACTAGCGGGAGAGTCGGGGGAGCTGTTTTTT	CASSRLAGESGELFF
TRBV6-2/TRBV6-3	12	.	TRBJ2-1	.	TGTGCCAGCAGCCCTTGGGAGGATGAGCAGTTCTTC	CASSPWEDEQFF
TRBV4-2	16	.	TRBJ2-2	.	TGTGCCAGCAGCCAAGGTTCCGGGGCCCGGACCGGGGAGCTGTTTTTT	CASSQGSGARTGELFF
TRBV24-1	12	.	TRBJ1-2	.	TGTGCCACCAGTGATTTGTGGAGCGGCTACACCTTC	CATSDLWSGYTF
TRBV3-1/TRBV3-2	18	TRBD2	TRBJ2-2	.	TGTGCCAGCAGCCAAGCACTAGCGGGTCCTCAGAACACCGGGGAGCTGTTTTTT	CASSQALAGPQNTGELFF
TRBV10-3	13	TRBD2	TRBJ2-1	.	TGTGCCATCACAGCGGGAGGAAACAATGAGCAGTTCTTC	CAITAGGNNEQFF
TRBV28	17	TRBD2	TRBJ2-3	.	TGTGCCAGCAATTGGGCTAGCGGGAGTGGGTGGGCAGATACGCAGTATTTT	CASNWASGSGWADTQYF
TRBV5-1	15	TRBD2	TRBJ2-2	.	TGCGCCAGCAGCTGGACTAGCACGAGCACCGGGGAGCTGTTTTTT	CASSWTSTSTGELFF
TRBV24-1	15	.	TRBJ2-1	few	TGTGCCACCAGTGAGATCGACAGGCCTGGGCATGAGCAGTTCTTC	CATSEIDRPGHEQFF
TRBV25-1	14	TRBD1	TRBJ1-2	.	TGTGCCAGCGGGCCCCAGGGGGCTAACTATGGCTACACCTTC	CASGPQGANYGYTF
TRBV5-3	17	.	TRBJ1-4	.	TGTGCCAGAAGCTGGGTTGGCGGGGAGCCGGCTAATGAAAAACTGTTTTTT	CARSWVGGEPANEKLFF
TRBV7-9	18	.	TRBJ1-4	.	TGTGCCAGCAGCTTACTAAACCGCGGGTTTGCAACTAATGAAAAACTGTTTTTT	CASSLLNRGFATNEKLFF
TRBV5-1	15	.	TRBJ1-2	.	TGCGCCAGCAGGTTCGAGGCAGGAAGTAGTTATGGCTACACCTTC	CASRFEAGSSYGYTF
TRBV16	16	.	TRBJ1-3	.	TGTGCCAGCAGCCCCACCATCGGACGGCCTGGAAACACCATATATTTT	CASSPTIGRPGNTIYF
TRBV2	18	TRBD2	TRBJ2-1	.	TGTGCCAGCAGTGAAGGGTTGGGGGGGGTAAGCTCCTACAATGAGCAGTTCTTC	CASSEGLGGVSSYNEQFF
TRBV2	17	.	TRBJ2-3	.	TGTGCCAGCAGTGTTAGACAGGCCCTAGGGGGATCCGATACGCAGTATTTT	CASSVRQALGGSDTQYF
TRBV4-3	14	.	TRBJ2-5	once	TGCGCCAGCAGTTTCGGGCTGGGGCAAGAGACCCAGTACTTC	CASSFGLGQETQYF
TRBV19	12	.	TRBJ2-7	.	TGTGCCAGTAGTTCCCCCCTGGGCGAGCAGTACTTC	CASSSPLGEQYF
TRBV2	12	.	TRBJ2-7	once	TGTGCCAGCAGCCCCGGGGCTTACGAGCAGTACTTC	CASSPGAYEQYF
TRBV14	16	.	TRBJ2-1	.	TGTGCCAGCAGCCAAGTTGCAGGGAGCTCCTACAATGAGCAGTTCTTC	CASSQVAGSSYNEQFF
TRBV28	13	.	TRBJ1-4	.	TGTGCCAGCAGCTCCGGACAAGGTGAAAAACTGTTTTTT	CASSSGQGEKLFF
TRBV24-1	17	.	TRBJ2-1	.	TGTGCCACCAGTGACTATGGGACATACAACTCCTACAATGAGCAGTTCTTC	CATSDYGTYNSYNEQFF
TRBV6-5	14	TRBD1	TRBJ1-2	.	TGTGCCAGCAGGCCCCGAGGGGGCGTGGATGGCTACACCTTC	CASRPRGGVDGYTF
TRBV30	13	.	TRBJ1-1	.	TGTGCCTGGAGTGTTGGAGGGGACACTGAAGCTTTCTTT	CAWSVGGDTEAFF
TRBV6-1	15	.	TRBJ1-2	.	TGTGCCAGCAGTGAAGCGCTCTGGGTCGACCTTGGCTACACCTTC	CASSEALWVDLGYTF
TRBV28	14	.	TRBJ1-5	.	TGTGCCAGCCCGACGGCCGGAAGCAATCAGCCCCAGCATTTT	CASPTAGSNQPQHF
TRBV11-2	14	TRBD1	TRBJ2-3	.	TGTGCCAGCAGCAGGACAGGGGGCACAGATACGCAGTATTTT	CASSRTGGTDTQYF
TRBV27	19	TRBD2	TRBJ2-1	.	TGTGCCAGCACCCCCATTGGGGGGAGCGGGAGATTCAAGTACAATGAGCAGTTCTTC	CASTPIGGSGRFKYNEQFF
TRBV5-1	13	TRBD1	TRBJ2-5	.	TGCGCCAGCAGCTCCGGGACAGGGGAGACCCAGTACTTC	CASSSGTGETQYF
TRBV7-2	15	.	TRBJ1-3	.	TGTGCCAGCAGCCAGAGGCAAAATCCGGGAAACACCATATATTTT	CASSQRQNPGNTIYF
TRBV10-2	13	.	TRBJ2-7	.	TGCGCCAGCACTAGACAGGATTCGTACGAGCAGTACTTC	CASTRQDSYEQYF
TRBV5-4	15	.	TRBJ2-1	.	TGTGCCAGCAGCTTGGAGGGAGTTCGGGGCAATGAGCAGTTCTTC	CASSLEGVRGNEQFF
TRBV28	15	.	TRBJ2-6	.	TGTGCCAGCAGTTCTCTGGGGGCTGGGGCCAACGTCCTGACTTTC	CASSSLGAGANVLTF
TRBV21-1	15	.	TRBJ2-5	once	TGTGCCAGCAGCACGGGACTAGGTTACCAAGAGACCCAGTACTTC	CASSTGLGYQETQYF
TRBV1	18	.	TRBJ2-3	.	TGCACCAGCAGCCAAGACCGAGGACTAGCCACCTTATCAGATACGCAGTATTTT	CTSSQDRGLATLSDTQYF
TRBV7-9	15	TRBD1	TRBJ2-5	.	TGTGCCAGCAGCCCGACAGGGGTTTTGCAAGAGACCCAGTACTTC	CASSPTGVLQETQYF
TRBV24-1	14	.	TRBJ2-5	once	TGTGCCACCAGTGACCGGGGGGCAGGGGAGACCCAGTACTTC	CATSDRGAGETQYF
TRBV28	16	.	TRBJ1-6	.	TGTGCCAGCAGTCGACTCCCGGGGTCCAATAATTCACCCCTCCACTTT	CASSRLPGSNNSPLHF
TRBV6-6	17	TRBD1	TRBJ1-6	few	TGTGCCAGCAGTCTACCCCCCGGGACAGGGGCTAATTCACCCCTCCACTTT	CASSLPPGTGANSPLHF
TRBV19	16	.	TRBJ1-1	once	TGTGCCAGTAGTATAGCCCGGCCGCCTACGAACACTGAAGCTTTCTTT	CASSIARPPTNTEAFF
TRBV10-3	15	.	TRBJ2-3	.	TGTGCCATCAGTAGGGAATTCATCCCGGCAGATACGCAGTATTTT	CAISREFIPADTQYF
TRBV11-2	16	TRBD1	TRBJ2-1	.	TGTGCCAGCAGCCCCTGGGGGGACAGGGGGCACAATGAGCAGTTCTTC	CASSPWGDRGHNEQFF
TRBV27	14	.	TRBJ2-7	.	TGTGCCAGCAGTTTGGGCCCAGGGAGCTACGAGCAGTACTTC	CASSLGPGSYEQYF
TRBV27	15	.	TRBJ1-5	.	TGTGCCAGCAGTTTTGGGGCGGGAAGCAATCAGCCCCAGCATTTT	CASSFGAGSNQPQHF
TRBV28	14	TRBD2	TRBJ2-7	.	TGTGCCAGCAGTCCCAGCGGGAGGGGGTACGAGCAGTACTTC	CASSPSGRGYEQYF